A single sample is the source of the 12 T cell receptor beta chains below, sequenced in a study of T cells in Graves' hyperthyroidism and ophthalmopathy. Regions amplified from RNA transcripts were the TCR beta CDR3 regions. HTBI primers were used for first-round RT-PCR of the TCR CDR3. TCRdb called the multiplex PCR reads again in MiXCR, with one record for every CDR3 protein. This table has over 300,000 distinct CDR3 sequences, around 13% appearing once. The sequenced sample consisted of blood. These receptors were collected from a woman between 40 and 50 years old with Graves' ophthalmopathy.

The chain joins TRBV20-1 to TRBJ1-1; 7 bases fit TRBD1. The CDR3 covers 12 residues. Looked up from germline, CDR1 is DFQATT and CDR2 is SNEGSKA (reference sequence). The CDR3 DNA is TGCAGCCACCGCCGGACAGGTTTACAAGCTTTCTTT. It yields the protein CSHRRTGLQAFF.

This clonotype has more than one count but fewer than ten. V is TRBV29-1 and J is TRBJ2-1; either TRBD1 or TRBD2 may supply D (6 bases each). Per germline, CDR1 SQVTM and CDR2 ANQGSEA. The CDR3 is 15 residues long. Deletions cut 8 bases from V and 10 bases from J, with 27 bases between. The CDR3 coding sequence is TGCAGCTCCTCGGGGGCGAAGGGGGTCTCGGGAGAGCAGTTCTTC. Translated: CSSSGAKGVSGEQFF.

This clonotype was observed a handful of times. CDR3 sequence: CASSLFSGGIAGELFF. The DNA for the CDR3 is TGTGCCAGCAGCTTATTCTCAGGGGGGATCGCCGGGGAGCTGTTTTTT. V usage is TRBV7-2 and J usage is TRBJ2-2, with D perhaps matching TRBD1 (7 bases). The germline CDR1 and CDR2 sequences are SGHTA and FQGNSA. There are 16 residues in the CDR3. Trimming shortened V by 2 bases and J by 6 bases, and 16 bases separated the two germline ends.

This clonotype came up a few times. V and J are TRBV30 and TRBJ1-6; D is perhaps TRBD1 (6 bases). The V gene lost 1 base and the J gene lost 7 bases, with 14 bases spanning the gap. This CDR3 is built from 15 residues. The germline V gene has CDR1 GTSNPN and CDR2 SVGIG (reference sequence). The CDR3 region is CAWSASTRGNSPLHF. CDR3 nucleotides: TGTGCCTGGAGTGCCTCCACCAGGGGAAATTCACCCCTCCACTTT.

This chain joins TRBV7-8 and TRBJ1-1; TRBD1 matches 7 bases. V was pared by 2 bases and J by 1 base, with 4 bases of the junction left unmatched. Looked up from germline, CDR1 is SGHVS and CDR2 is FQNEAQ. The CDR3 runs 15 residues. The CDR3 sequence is CASSLTGTENTEAFF. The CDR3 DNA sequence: TGTGCCAGCAGCTTAACCGGGACAGAGAACACTGAAGCTTTCTTT.

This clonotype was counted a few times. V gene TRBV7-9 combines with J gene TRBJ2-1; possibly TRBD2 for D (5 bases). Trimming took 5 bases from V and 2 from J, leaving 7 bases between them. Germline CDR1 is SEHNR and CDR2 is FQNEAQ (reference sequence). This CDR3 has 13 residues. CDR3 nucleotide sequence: TGTGCCAGCAGCACCGGGGCCTACAATGAGCAGTTCTTC. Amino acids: CASSTGAYNEQFF.

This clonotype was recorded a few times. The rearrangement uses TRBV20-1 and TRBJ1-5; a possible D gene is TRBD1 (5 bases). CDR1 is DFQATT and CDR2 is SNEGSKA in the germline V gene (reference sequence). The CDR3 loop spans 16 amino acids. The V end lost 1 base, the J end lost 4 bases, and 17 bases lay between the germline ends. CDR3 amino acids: CSARVRDSRSNQPQHF. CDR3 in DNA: TGCAGTGCTAGAGTCCGTGACAGTCGTAGTAATCAGCCCCAGCATTTT.

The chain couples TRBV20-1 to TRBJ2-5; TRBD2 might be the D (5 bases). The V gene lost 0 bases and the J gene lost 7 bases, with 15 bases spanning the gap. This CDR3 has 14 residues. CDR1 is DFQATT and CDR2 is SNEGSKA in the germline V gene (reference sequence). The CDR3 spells CSARDQRVWGTQYF. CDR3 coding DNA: TGCAGTGCTAGAGATCAGAGGGTCTGGGGGACCCAGTACTTC.

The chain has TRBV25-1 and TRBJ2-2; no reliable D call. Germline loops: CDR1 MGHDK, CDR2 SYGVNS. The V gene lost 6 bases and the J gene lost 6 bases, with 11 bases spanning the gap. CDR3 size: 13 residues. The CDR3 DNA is TGTGCCAGCAGCGCGAATTTCCCCGGGGAGCTGTTTTTT. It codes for CASSANFPGELFF.

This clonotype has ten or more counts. This CDR3 is CASSFGGNTEAFF. The CDR3 DNA is TGTGCCAGCAGTTTCGGGGGGAACACTGAAGCTTTCTTT. The V call is TRBV12-3 or TRBV12-4, the J call TRBJ1-1; possibly TRBD1 for D (5 bases). Trimming removed 3 bases at V and 1 base at J, with 6 bases between. The CDR3 has 13 amino acids.

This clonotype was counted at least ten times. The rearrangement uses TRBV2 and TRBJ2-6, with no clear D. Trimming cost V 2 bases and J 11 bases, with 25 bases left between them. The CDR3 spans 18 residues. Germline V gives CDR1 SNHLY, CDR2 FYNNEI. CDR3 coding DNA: TGTGCCAGCAGTGAAATGGGGATGTCACCGCTGACGTCGGACGTCCTGACTTTC. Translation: CASSEMGMSPLTSDVLTF.

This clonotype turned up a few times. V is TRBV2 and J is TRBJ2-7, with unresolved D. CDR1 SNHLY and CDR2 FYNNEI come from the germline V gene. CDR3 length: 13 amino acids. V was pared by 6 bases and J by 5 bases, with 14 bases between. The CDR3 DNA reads TGTGCCAGCAGCGGGTTCGGGTTCCACGAGCAGTACTTC. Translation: CASSGFGFHEQYF. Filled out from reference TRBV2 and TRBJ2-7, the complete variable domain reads EPEVTQTPSHQVTQMGQEVILRCVPISNHLYFYWYRQILGQKVEFLVSFYNNEISEKSEIFDDQFSVERPDGSNFTLKIRSTKLEDSAMYFCASSGFGFHEQYFGPGTRLTVT.